One and the same sample provided the 15 T cell receptor beta chains below, sequenced in a study of vaccination effects on CD4 cells after COVID-19. Here immunoSEQ multiplex PCR was the method, and the copy in TCRdb shows in-frame clones only, minus some. Here the sample spans 37,000 or so clones, 55% to 80% being singletons. These receptors are not linked to any known antigen. A 10-day culture period preceded the isolation of CD4+ T cells. Sample: CD4+ T cells from PBMCs cultured without peptide, taken before COVID-19 vaccination. Source of these receptors: a human donor who received a COVID-19 vaccine.

The genes are TRBV30 and TRBJ1-5, with D maybe TRBD1 (5 bases). CDR1 and CDR2 from the germline V gene are GTSNPN and SVGIG (reference sequence). CDR3 length: 13 amino acids. Trimming left V 2 bases short and J 2 bases short, with 7 bases between. CDR3 sequence (DNA): TGTGCCTGGAGTTTACAGGGCAATCAGCCCCAGCATTTT. It specifies CAWSLQGNQPQHF. The variable domain in full, with the rest retrieved from reference TRBV30 and TRBJ1-5, is SQTIHQWPATLVQPVGSPLSLECTVEGTSNPNLYWYRQAAGRGLQLLFYSVGIGQISSEVPQNLSASRPQDRQFILSSKKLLLSDSGFYLCAWSLQGNQPQHFGDGTRLSIL.

This clone was counted only a few times. The chain links TRBV4-1 to TRBJ1-1; D is unresolved. Trimming took 5 bases from V and 1 from J, leaving 11 bases between them. Germline lookup yields CDR1 MGHRA and CDR2 YSYEKL. The CDR3 extends over 14 amino acids. The CDR3 DNA reads as TGCGCCAGCAGCGGTAGAACGGAGAACACTGAAGCTTTCTTT. This codes for CASSGRTENTEAFF.

On this clone: At the DNA level, this CDR3 is encoded by other sequences in the same sample as well. The J gene is TRBJ1-5, the V gene TRBV12-3 or TRBV12-4; D unresolved. Trimming removed 3 bases from V and 4 bases from J, with 7 bases in between. This CDR3 contains 13 residues. CDR3 nucleotide sequence: TGTGCCAGCAGTTTGGCAGAAAATCAGCCCCAGCATTTT. Its translation: CASSLAENQPQHF.

This sequence joins TRBV7-2 and TRBJ2-3, with 10 bases aligning to TRBD2. Germline-derived CDR1 and CDR2 are SGHTA and FQGNSA. J gave up 2 bases and V 0 bases, and 8 bases lay outside the gene matches. The CDR3 has 18 residues. CDR3 coding DNA: TGTGCCAGCAGCTTAGCGTATCGGCTAGCGGGAGCCACAGATACGCAGTATTTT. Amino acid sequence: CASSLAYRLAGATDTQYF.

The chain couples TRBV6-5 to TRBJ1-2; maybe TRBD1 (6 bases). This CDR3 is built from 13 residues. V was cut by 6 bases and J by 3 bases, with 11 bases left in between. CDR1 and CDR2 (germline): MNHEY, SVGAGI. Here the CDR3 DNA reads TGTGCCAGCAGCCGCGGACAGCACTATGGCTACACCTTC. This translates into CASSRGQHYGYTF.

V is TRBV2 and J is TRBJ1-1, with D maybe TRBD1 (6 bases). The CDR3 covers 12 residues. V was cut by 4 bases and J by 8 bases, with 11 bases left in between. Germline assignment: CDR1 SNHLY and CDR2 FYNNEI. CDR3 amino acids: CASSGDTLEAFF. DNA for the CDR3: TGTGCCAGCAGTGGGGACACCCTCGAAGCTTTCTTT.

The chain recombines TRBV6-1 with TRBJ1-3, with 9 bases aligning to TRBD1. CDR1 MNHNS and CDR2 SASEGT come from the germline V gene. Trimming at V came to 3 bases and at J to 2 bases, leaving 5 bases not matched to a gene. The CDR3 spans 16 residues. CDR3 residues: CASSDTYRGPGNTIYF. CDR3 coding DNA: TGTGCCAGCAGTGACACCTACAGGGGGCCTGGAAACACCATATATTTT.

The J gene is TRBJ2-1, the V gene TRBV7-9; tentative D call: TRBD2 (5 bases). The V end was cut by 4 bases, the J end by 4 bases, with 8 bases between. Germline CDR1 is SEHNR and CDR2 is FQNEAQ (reference sequence). The CDR3 is 13 residues long. CDR3 protein: CASSSGLYNEQFF. CDR3 nucleotides: TGTGCCAGCAGCTCTGGACTGTACAATGAGCAGTTCTTC.

Remarks on this clone: Germline is not matched at one junction end, which may reflect a read error. This chain links TRBV3-1 (or the pseudogene TRBV3-2) with TRBJ2-7, with TRBD1 identical over 9 bases. The CDR3 contains 12 residues. In germline, CDR1 is LGHDT, CDR2 YNNKEL (reference sequence). The CDR3 reads CASSQDDRGINF. The CDR3 coding sequence is TGTGCCAGCAGCCAAGACGACAGGGGGATAAACTTC.

V is TRBV7-6 and J is TRBJ1-1, with D perhaps matching TRBD1 (6 bases). The CDR3 sequence is 15 residues long. V was shortened by 2 bases and J by 3 bases, with 13 bases between the two germline ends. Looked up from germline, CDR1 is SGHVS and CDR2 is FNYEAQ. The CDR3 protein is CASSLIAGVDTEAFF. CDR3 coding DNA: TGTGCCAGCAGCTTAATCGCAGGGGTTGACACTGAAGCTTTCTTT.

In its sample, this clone was seen a few times. The V call is TRBV7-9, the J call TRBJ2-6; the D gene could be TRBD1 or TRBD2 (5 bases each). This CDR3 has 18 amino acids. CDR1 is SEHNR and CDR2 is FQNEAQ in the germline V gene (reference sequence). Trimming shortened V by 7 bases and J by 2 bases, and 21 bases separated the two germline ends. CDR3 residues: CASIRAPGSNAGANVLTF. DNA of the CDR3: TGTGCCAGCATCCGGGCCCCAGGGAGTAATGCTGGGGCCAACGTCCTGACTTTC.

The V and J genes are TRBV18 and TRBJ2-1; 7 nucleotides agree with TRBD1. This CDR3 comprises 17 residues. J was trimmed by 8 bases and V by 3 bases; bases with no gene match: 16. CDR1 and CDR2 (germline): KGHSH, LQKENI. The CDR3 bases are TGTGCCAGCTCACCCCTAGACAGGGCAAAGGGACGCGATGAGCAGTTCTTC. It specifies CASSPLDRAKGRDEQFF. Filled out from reference TRBV18 and TRBJ2-1, the complete variable domain reads NAGVMQNPRHLVRRRGQEARLRCSPMKGHSHVYWYRQLPEEGLKFMVYLQKENIIDESGMPKERFSAEFPKEGPSILRIQQVVRGDSAAYFCASSPLDRAKGRDEQFFGPGTRLTVL.

This clone was counted between two and nine times. J is TRBJ2-5 and V is TRBV2; the D gene is possibly TRBD2 (6 bases). Germline V lookup: CDR1 SNHLY, CDR2 FYNNEI. V was clipped by 5 bases and J by 4 bases, with 8 bases between them. This CDR3 contains 12 residues. Here the CDR3 DNA reads TGTGCCAGCAGTAGGGGAGGAGAGACCCAGTACTTC. Encoded protein: CASSRGGETQYF.

The chain recombines TRBV19 with TRBJ2-3; tentative D call: TRBD1 (5 bases). CDR3 length: 10 amino acids. Trimming took 11 bases from V and 4 from J, leaving 7 bases between them. Germline V gene data show CDR1 as LNHDA and CDR2 as SQIVND (reference sequence). CDR3 DNA: TGTGCCTCCAGGGCAGATACGCAGTATTTT. Translating it yields CASRADTQYF. The variable domain in full, with the rest retrieved from reference TRBV19 and TRBJ2-3, is DGGITQSPKYLFRKEGQNVTLSCEQNLNHDAMYWYRQDPGQGLRLIYYSQIVNDFQKGDIAEGYSVSREKKESFPLTVTSAQKNPTAFYLCASRADTQYFGPGTRLTVL.

This clone is deemed medium-sized. This chain links TRBV6-4 with TRBJ2-7; unclear D gene. In germline, CDR1 is MRHNA, CDR2 SNTAGT. V dropped 6 bases and J dropped 4 bases, with 7 bases sitting between them. The CDR3 extends over 11 amino acids. This CDR3 reads CASSYNYEQYF. CDR3 sequence (DNA): TGTGCCAGCAGCTACAATTACGAGCAGTACTTC.